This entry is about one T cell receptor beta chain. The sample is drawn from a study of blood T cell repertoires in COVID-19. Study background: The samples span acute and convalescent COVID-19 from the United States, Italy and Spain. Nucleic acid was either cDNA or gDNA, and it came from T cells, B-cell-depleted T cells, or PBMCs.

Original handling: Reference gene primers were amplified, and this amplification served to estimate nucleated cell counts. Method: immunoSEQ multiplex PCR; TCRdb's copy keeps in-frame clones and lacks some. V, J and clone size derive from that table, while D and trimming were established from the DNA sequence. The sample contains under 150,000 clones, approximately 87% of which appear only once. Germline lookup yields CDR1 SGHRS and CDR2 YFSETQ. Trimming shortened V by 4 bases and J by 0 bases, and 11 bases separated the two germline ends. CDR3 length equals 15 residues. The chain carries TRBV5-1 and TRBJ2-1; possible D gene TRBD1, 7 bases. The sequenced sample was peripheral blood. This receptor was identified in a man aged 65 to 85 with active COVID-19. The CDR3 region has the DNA TGCGCCAGCAGCCCAGGGGGGAGCTCCTACAATGAGCAGTTCTTC. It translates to CASSPGGSSYNEQFF.